This T cell receptor (beta chain) was sequenced in a study of blood T cell repertoires in COVID-19. On the study more broadly: Both acute and convalescent COVID-19 samples were obtained from the United States, Italy and Spain. Nucleic acid was either cDNA or gDNA, and it came from T cells, B-cell-depleted T cells, or PBMCs.

In the study's own analysis: Reference gene primer amplification in the assay estimated nucleated cell counts. TCRdb's table, derived via immunoSEQ multiplex PCR, lists solely in-frame clones and lacks some. D and trimming come from the DNA, and the V and J calls and clone size come from that table. The sample lists approximately 150,000 clones; around nine tenths were seen once. V was cut by 10 bases and J by 1 base, with 17 bases left in between. This CDR3 has 15 amino acids. The germline V gene has CDR1 MRHNA and CDR2 SNTAGT. The sequence was collected from a human donor in a cohort sampled during active COVID-19. Sequencing used peripheral blood. This chain connects TRBV6-4 to TRBJ1-3, with D maybe TRBD1 (5 bases). The CDR3 DNA follows: TGTGCCAACGAATTGGTGGGGGGGTCTGGAAACACCATATATTTT. It is translated as CANELVGGSGNTIYF.